This T cell receptor (beta chain) stems from a study of beta chain features in type 1 diabetes. Study summary: Examination covered roughly 100,000,000 sorted cells spanning all samples. Points from the study as a whole: The study found that naive, central memory and Treg TCRB repertoires appeared more similar in patients than in healthy donors. TCRB CDR3s were moderately but significantly shorter in Type 1 diabetes patients in all four CD4+ subsets.

Isolation of CD4+ naive, central memory, regulatory and stem cell-like memory cells was achieved by sorting via CD45RO/CCR7/CD25/CD127/CD95/CD27. Trimming removed 5 bases from V and 10 bases from J, with 12 bases in between. Germline-derived CDR1 and CDR2 are MNHNS and SASEGT. The CDR3 runs 12 residues. This clone was counted only a few times. No antigen is known for it. The isolated RNA, all of it, was reverse transcribed, so expressed TCRB transcripts were what got sequenced. Profiling relied on immunoSEQ multiplex PCR, and the TCRdb table lists in-frame clones only, not all of them. This table has under 400,000 clones, around an eighth appearing once.

V is TRBV6-1 and J is TRBJ2-1; possible D gene TRBD1, 6 bases. This TCR was recovered from a man between 18 and 35 years old in good health. Material for sequencing was naive CD4+ T cells from blood. In DNA form, the CDR3 reads TGTGCCAGCAGTCCCTTACAGGGCGAGCAGTTCTTC. Its protein is CASSPLQGEQFF.